This is a list of T cell receptor beta chains from one sample in a study of blood T cell repertoires in COVID-19. The repertoire was sequenced with immunoSEQ multiplex PCR; TCRdb's copy has only in-frame clones and lacks some. The sample has about 300,000 clones, around 86% seen once. The source material was peripheral blood. The receptors were sampled from a man aged 65 to 79 with acute or convalescent COVID-19. CDR3s include the opening cysteine and the closing phenylalanine or tryptophan. Fields, in order: clone size, D gene, V gene, J gene, CDR3 DNA, CDR3 protein. The D gene is left open where the match is weak. For some rows the clone size is stated as once, few or many, or as a class when expanded; others skip it.

clone_size: .
d_call: .
v_call: TRBV19
j_call: TRBJ2-7
cdr3_nt: TGTGCCAGTAGTATCCGGCCGGACAGCTCCTACGAGCAGTACTTC
cdr3_aa: CASSIRPDSSYEQYF

clone_size: few
d_call: .
v_call: TRBV12-3/TRBV12-4
j_call: TRBJ1-2
cdr3_nt: TGTGCCAGCAGTTTAGGTTTCGACTATGGCTACACCTTC
cdr3_aa: CASSLGFDYGYTF

clone_size: .
d_call: TRBD1
v_call: TRBV30
j_call: TRBJ2-3
cdr3_nt: TGTGCCTGGAGTGTACGACAGGGGGGGACAGATACGCAGTATTTT
cdr3_aa: CAWSVRQGGTDTQYF

clone_size: once
d_call: TRBD1
v_call: TRBV7-2
j_call: TRBJ2-7
cdr3_nt: TGTGCCAGCAGCTTAGGACAGGGGGTATCCTACGAGCAGTACTTC
cdr3_aa: CASSLGQGVSYEQYF

clone_size: .
d_call: TRBD2
v_call: TRBV5-1
j_call: TRBJ2-1
cdr3_nt: TGCGCCAGCAGCTTGGGACTAGCGGACAATGAGCAGTTCTTC
cdr3_aa: CASSLGLADNEQFF

clone_size: .
d_call: .
v_call: TRBV5-6
j_call: TRBJ2-7
cdr3_nt: TGTGCCAGCAGCTTCGGGGTCTCCTACGAGCAGTACTTC
cdr3_aa: CASSFGVSYEQYF

clone_size: .
d_call: .
v_call: TRBV4-3
j_call: TRBJ2-7
cdr3_nt: TGCGCCAGCAGCGCAGACCGCCAGGGGTTCGACGAGCAGTACTTC
cdr3_aa: CASSADRQGFDEQYF

clone_size: once
d_call: .
v_call: TRBV10-2
j_call: TRBJ1-6
cdr3_nt: TGCGCCAGCAGTGATAGAAGGTCCGGAGGCCTCCACTTT
cdr3_aa: CASSDRRSGGLHF

clone_size: .
d_call: .
v_call: TRBV25-1
j_call: TRBJ1-1
cdr3_nt: TGTGCCAGCAGTAGGGATACAGGGCGTGATAACACTGAAGCTTTCTTT
cdr3_aa: CASSRDTGRDNTEAFF

clone_size: .
d_call: .
v_call: TRBV9
j_call: TRBJ1-1
cdr3_nt: TGTGCCAGCAGCGTCTCGGGCACTGAAGCTTTCTTT
cdr3_aa: CASSVSGTEAFF

clone_size: .
d_call: TRBD1
v_call: TRBV5-5
j_call: TRBJ1-1
cdr3_nt: TGTGCCAGCAGGCCACAGGGGGCCTCTGAAGCTTTCTTT
cdr3_aa: CASRPQGASEAFF

clone_size: once
d_call: TRBD1
v_call: TRBV7-6
j_call: TRBJ2-5
cdr3_nt: TGTGCCAGCAGCAGGGGGACAGAGCCCCAAGAGACCCAGTACTTC
cdr3_aa: CASSRGTEPQETQYF

clone_size: .
d_call: .
v_call: TRBV3-1/TRBV3-2
j_call: TRBJ2-1
cdr3_nt: TGTGCCAGCTACCCAAGGGGGACTGAGCAGTTCTTC
cdr3_aa: CASYPRGTEQFF

clone_size: .
d_call: TRBD1
v_call: TRBV18
j_call: TRBJ2-7
cdr3_nt: TGTGCCAGCTCACCGGCCGGGACAGGGGGGTACGAGCAGTACTTC
cdr3_aa: CASSPAGTGGYEQYF

clone_size: few
d_call: .
v_call: TRBV6-2/TRBV6-3
j_call: TRBJ2-1
cdr3_nt: TGTGCCAGCAGTTATTGTCTGACTCGTGCCTACAATGAGCAGTTCTTC
cdr3_aa: CASSYCLTRAYNEQFF

clone_size: .
d_call: .
v_call: TRBV30
j_call: TRBJ2-7
cdr3_nt: TGTGCCTGGAGTCCGTACGGAGGGGAGGAGCAGTACTTC
cdr3_aa: CAWSPYGGEEQYF

clone_size: .
d_call: .
v_call: TRBV5-6
j_call: TRBJ1-1
cdr3_nt: TGTGCCAGCAGTTGGGACAACCGGGCTGAAGCTTTCTTT
cdr3_aa: CASSWDNRAEAFF

clone_size: .
d_call: TRBD2
v_call: TRBV5-1
j_call: TRBJ2-3
cdr3_nt: TGCGCCAGCAGCTCAAAACCGGGACTAGCTGCCAACACAGATACGCAGTATTTT
cdr3_aa: CASSSKPGLAANTDTQYF

clone_size: .
d_call: TRBD2
v_call: TRBV7-2
j_call: TRBJ2-1
cdr3_nt: TGTGCCAGCAGCTACTGGACTAGCGGGCGCAATGAGCAGTTCTTC
cdr3_aa: CASSYWTSGRNEQFF

clone_size: .
d_call: .
v_call: TRBV2
j_call: TRBJ1-4
cdr3_nt: TGTGCCAGCGAGGCATCAGGGGTCGGTCTAAAACTGTTTTTT
cdr3_aa: CASEASGVGLKLFF

clone_size: .
d_call: .
v_call: TRBV6-5
j_call: TRBJ1-2
cdr3_nt: TGTGCCAGCAGTTACGGCGGGGACTATGGCTACACCTTC
cdr3_aa: CASSYGGDYGYTF